The sequence of this T cell receptor beta chain was determined in a study of shared clonotypes between healthy human individuals. Measured with immunoSEQ multiplex PCR; TCRdb has only the in-frame clones, and not every one. The sample records about 2.3 million clones, just under 95% being singletons. Sequencing input: naive CD4+ T cells from PBMCs. The subset is: CD45RA+ positively selected. The receptor was isolated from a man between 18 and 35 years old in good health. Some clones in this sample may be carry-over from other donors' samples.

CDR3 loop: CASSSRTRSGNTIYF. The DNA for the CDR3 is TGTGCCAGCAGTTCTAGGACTCGGTCTGGAAACACCATATATTTT. The rearrangement uses TRBV28 and TRBJ1-3; D not resolved. Germline assignment: CDR1 MDHEN and CDR2 SYDVKM. V shed 4 bases and J shed 1 base, with 11 bases lying between them. CDR3 size: 15 residues.